The 21 T cell receptor beta chains below come from one sample, sequenced in a study of vaccination and CD4 T cells after COVID-19. Cultured CD4+ T-cell DNA underwent Oncomine TCR Beta short-read sequencing. TCRdb itself ran the PCR reads through MiXCR, one entry per CDR3 protein. The data show approximately 17,000 distinct CDR3 sequences, around 45% seen once. Treatment specified: approximately 11-day PBMC culture with coronavirus spike peptide pools or control peptides (ViraFEST assay). These receptors lack a known antigen. Sequenced here: CD4+ T cells from blood, cultured in vitro, sampled before SARS-CoV-2 vaccination. These receptors were collected from a human donor who had recovered from COVID-19.

This clonotype appeared a few times. V gene TRBV20-1 combines with J gene TRBJ1-6, with D uncertain. From germline, CDR1 is DFQATT and CDR2 SNEGSKA (reference sequence). The CDR3 totals 15 residues. Trimming took off 2 bases at V and 0 bases at J, with 8 bases between the two ends. CDR3 DNA sequence: TGCAGTGCTAGATTTTCCAGCTCCTATAATTCACCCCTCCACTTT. It translates to CSARFSSSYNSPLHF.

This clonotype was detected once. The genes are TRBV20-1 and TRBJ2-1; TRBD2 matches 8 bases. The CDR3 is 14 amino acids. Germline V lookup: CDR1 DFQATT, CDR2 SNEGSKA (reference sequence). V gave up 4 bases and J gave up 1 base; unmatched junction bases: 3. The CDR3 loop is CSAISGGSYNEQFF. The CDR3 DNA is TGCAGTGCTATATCGGGGGGGTCCTACAATGAGCAGTTCTTC.

The chain joins TRBV9 to TRBJ1-6; D might be TRBD1 (6 bases). CDR3 length: 14 amino acids. In germline, CDR1 is SGDLS, CDR2 YYNGEE. V was trimmed by 0 bases and J by 5 bases, leaving 6 bases between them. For the CDR3, the DNA is TGTGCCAGCAGCGTAGCAGGGGATAATTCACCCCTCCACTTT. Its translation is CASSVAGDNSPLHF.

The CDR3 spells CASSQRRGGGSVYTF. CDR3 in DNA: TGTGCCAGCAGCCAGCGCCGGGGCGGAGGTTCGGTCTACACCTTC. The rearrangement links TRBV11-2 to TRBJ1-2; D may be TRBD1 (5 bases). Per germline, CDR1 SGHAT and CDR2 FQNNGV. This CDR3 spans 15 amino acids. V lost 5 bases to trimming and J lost 10 bases, with 23 bases between them.

This clonotype showed up just a few times. The chain recombines TRBV19 with TRBJ1-1; TRBD1 matches 7 bases. The CDR3 contains 17 residues. Germline V lookup: CDR1 LNHDA, CDR2 SQIVND (reference sequence). J gave up 5 bases and V 3 bases, and 15 bases lay outside the gene matches. CDR3 protein: CASSMVQGVGSLTEAFF. The CDR3 nucleotides read TGTGCCAGTAGTATGGTCCAGGGGGTAGGTTCGTTGACTGAAGCTTTCTTT. The whole variable domain, remainder taken from reference TRBV19 and TRBJ1-1, is DGGITQSPKYLFRKEGQNVTLSCEQNLNHDAMYWYRQDPGQGLRLIYYSQIVNDFQKGDIAEGYSVSREKKESFPLTVTSAQKNPTAFYLCASSMVQGVGSLTEAFFGQGTRLTVV.

This clonotype was observed a few times. This chain uses TRBV12-3 or TRBV12-4 with TRBJ2-3; D uncertain. The V end lost 6 bases, the J end lost 2 bases, and 12 bases lay between the germline ends. The CDR3 totals 14 residues. The CDR3 here is CASSRGSNTDTQYF. CDR3 nucleotides: TGTGCCAGCAGCAGAGGATCAAACACAGATACGCAGTATTTT.

The chain's CDR3 is CASSFRTGDTEAFF. DNA for the CDR3: TGTGCCAGCAGTTTTAGGACAGGGGACACTGAAGCTTTCTTT. This chain links TRBV27 with TRBJ1-1; TRBD1 agrees at 9 bases. Germline V gene lookup returns CDR1 MNHEY and CDR2 SMNVEV (reference sequence). There are 14 residues in the CDR3. The V segment lost 3 bases and the J segment 3 bases; nucleotides outside the gene matches: 2.

This clonotype was recorded a few times. This chain links TRBV7-9 with TRBJ1-5; no definite D call. Germline CDR1 SEHNR, CDR2 FQNEAQ (reference sequence). The CDR3 runs 13 residues. V shed 3 bases and J shed 7 bases, with 10 bases lying between them. CDR3 sequence: CASSLGFGQPQHF. In nucleotides, the CDR3 is TGTGCCAGCAGCTTGGGTTTCGGCCAGCCCCAGCATTTT.

The table lists this clonotype with a few counts. The rearrangement joins TRBV7-2 to TRBJ2-7; 7 positions match TRBD1. Germline values: CDR1 SGHTA, CDR2 FQGNSA. The V segment lost 5 bases and the J segment 6 bases; nucleotides outside the gene matches: 13. This CDR3 contains 15 residues. CDR3 coding DNA: TGTGCCAGCAGCCCGAGACAGGGCCTCTCGGGCGAGCAGTACTTC. Translation: CASSPRQGLSGEQYF.

CDR3 sequence: CASRPTGTGGNYGYTF. For the CDR3, the DNA is TGTGCCAGTAGGCCCACCGGGACAGGGGGGAATTATGGCTACACCTTC. This chain connects TRBV19 to TRBJ1-2; 11 nucleotides align to TRBD1. Germline values: CDR1 LNHDA, CDR2 SQIVND (reference sequence). The CDR3 totals 16 residues. Trimming took 6 bases from V and 5 from J; bases not matched to a gene: 11.

The chain has TRBV7-2 and TRBJ2-3; D is perhaps TRBD2 (5 bases). The CDR3 runs to 14 residues. CDR1 and CDR2 from the germline V gene are SGHTA and FQGNSA. The V end was cut by 5 bases, the J end by 2 bases, with 11 bases between. CDR3 region: CASSDQRITDTQYF. The CDR3, as DNA: TGTGCCAGCAGCGATCAGCGGATCACAGATACGCAGTATTTT.

This clonotype was counted between two and nine times. The rearrangement uses TRBV28 and TRBJ1-6; TRBD1 might be the D (5 bases). This CDR3 comprises 13 residues. V was shortened by 5 bases and J by 9 bases, with 11 bases between the two germline ends. CDR1 is MDHEN and CDR2 is SYDVKM in the germline V gene. Here the CDR3 DNA reads TGTGCCAGCAGTCCCCCCCAGGGTTCACCCCTCCACTTT. This gives the protein CASSPPQGSPLHF.

This clonotype was recorded a few times. The chain combines TRBV19 with TRBJ1-2, with a weak D call TRBD1 (5 bases). The V end lost 3 bases, the J end lost 2 bases, and 10 bases lay between the germline ends. Germline CDR1 and CDR2: LNHDA and SQIVND (reference sequence). The CDR3 has 14 amino acids. The CDR3 protein is CASSIKWDNYGYTF. CDR3 coding DNA: TGTGCCAGTAGTATTAAATGGGACAACTATGGCTACACCTTC.

The chain couples TRBV7-2 to TRBJ1-1; D gene uncertain. From germline, CDR1 is SGHTA and CDR2 FQGNSA. CDR3 length equals 13 residues. V gave up 6 bases and J gave up 1 base, with 9 bases separating them. CDR3 region: CASRMTANTEAFF. CDR3 bases: TGTGCCAGCAGGATGACGGCGAACACTGAAGCTTTCTTT.

The V and J genes are TRBV7-2 and TRBJ1-1; no definite D call. Per the germline V gene, CDR1 is SGHTA and CDR2 is FQGNSA. This CDR3 region has 13 residues. Trimming left V 5 bases short and J 1 base short, with 8 bases between. The CDR3 sequence: CASSKGRNTEAFF. In DNA form, the CDR3 reads TGTGCCAGCAGCAAAGGACGGAACACTGAAGCTTTCTTT.

The chain carries TRBV21-1 and TRBJ2-3; no check of the table's D call, TRBD2, against the DNA was made. TRBV21-1 is flagged as a pseudogene. The CDR3 totals 17 residues. This CDR3 is CASSKVGSGLNPDTQYF. Here the CDR3 DNA reads TGTGCCAGCAGCAAAGTGGGGTCGGGCCTGAACCCAGATACGCAGTATTTT.

The genes are TRBV7-9 and TRBJ2-1; D is possibly TRBD2 (7 bases). V lost 6 bases and J lost 5, with 23 bases in between. The CDR3 loop spans 17 amino acids. CDR1 and CDR2 from the germline V gene are SEHNR and FQNEAQ (reference sequence). DNA of the CDR3: TGTGCCAGCAGGCGGAGACAGGCAGGAGGGGGGGACAATGAGCAGTTCTTC. Protein sequence: CASRRRQAGGGDNEQFF.

The chain couples TRBV20-1 to TRBJ2-1; 9 positions agree with TRBD2. The V and J ends lost 0 bases and 5 bases, in that order; junction bases with no gene match: 8. The CDR3 is 16 residues long. Germline-derived CDR1 and CDR2 are DFQATT and SNEGSKA (reference sequence). The CDR3 DNA follows: TGCAGTGCTAGAGATGGGCGGGAGGGCCGAGACAATGAGCAGTTCTTC. The encoded protein is CSARDGREGRDNEQFF.

This chain uses TRBV2 with TRBJ2-1, with TRBD2 matching over 9 bases. After removal of 4 bases from V and 3 bases from J, the junction contained 7 bases not matched to a gene. The CDR3 has 16 residues. From germline, CDR1 is SNHLY and CDR2 FYNNEI. CDR3 sequence reads: CASSVTLAGNYNEQFF. The CDR3 nucleotides read TGTGCCAGCAGTGTTACCCTAGCGGGAAACTACAATGAGCAGTTCTTC.

In this sample, this clonotype turned up a few times. The chain links TRBV24-1 to TRBJ1-2, with a tentative D call TRBD1 (5 bases). The CDR3 is 14 residues long. Germline V gene lookup returns CDR1 KGHDR and CDR2 SFDVKD. V shed 2 bases and J shed 4 bases, with 10 bases lying between them. The CDR3 here is CATSDSGPRYGYTF. CDR3 nucleotide sequence: TGTGCCACCAGTGATTCGGGACCCCGCTATGGCTACACCTTC.

This chain links TRBV20-1 with TRBJ1-2; a possible D gene is TRBD1 (6 bases). The CDR3 length is 13 residues. Germline CDR1 and CDR2: DFQATT and SNEGSKA (reference sequence). V gave up 6 bases and J gave up 3 bases, with 14 bases separating them. This chain's CDR3 is CSAHTGRDYGYTF. The DNA for the CDR3 is TGCAGTGCGCACACAGGGCGGGACTATGGCTACACCTTC.